This T cell receptor beta chain was identified during a study of shared clonotypes between healthy human individuals (dated by TCRdb to 2018 to 2020). For the wider study: The cohort included three men and two women between 18 and 49 years of age. For each donor, CD4 naive and CD4 memory were each run on three plates, CD8 naive on two plates, and CD8 memory on one plate. Blood TCR repertoires of four to six healthy adults were deeply sequenced to estimate repertoire size and the extent of clonotype sharing between individuals. To increase sequencing depth and limit assay-specific biases, different laboratories used diverse techniques to prepare libraries and sequence TCR repertoires. Per donor, leukapheresis produced somewhere between about 0.9 and 9.5 billion PBMCs. Study-wide findings and limitations: Roughly 5.2% of naive CD4, 3.5% of naive CD8, approximately 2% of memory CD4, and around 0.42% of memory CD8 clonotypes were shared across a few donors. The small number of donors limited the genetic and exposure-history diversity represented. Naive subsets generally had larger estimated clonotype richness than memory subsets. Only blood was sampled, and tissue TCR repertoires likely differ from those in blood. Even with the large sequencing depth, rarefaction of the sorted-subset datasets indicated that sequencing was incomplete. Higher generation probabilities were observed for clonotypes shared by all four sorted-subset donors than for non-shared clonotypes. Pairwise subsampling indicated that sequencing depth was expected to affect the degree of clonotype sharing among donors.

The donors were healthy, HIV-negative adults who had no recently reported acute infections or vaccinations. Every donor was a Caucasian adult residing in Nashville, Tennessee, USA. CD8 memory samples combined magnetically selected CD45RO+ cells with CCR7-negative CD45RA+ effector memory (TemRA) cells. Blood was obtained by leukapheresis, after which PBMCs were separated by Ficoll-Histopaque density gradient centrifugation and cryopreserved in liquid nitrogen vapor phase. Analytical flow cytometry was used to check the purity and quantity of every magnetically sorted T cell population. Genomic DNA was isolated from every sorted fraction and measured by UV absorbance on a Nanodrop 2000c. The CDR3 starts with the cysteine, ends with the phenylalanine, and has 20 residues. Solely the CDR3 DNA is kept, with 60 bases framed from the first base. Looking up the germline V gene yields CDR1 MDHEN and CDR2 SYDVKM. The trim is 4 bases for V and 2 bases for J, with a gap of 27 bases between the germline ends.

With respect to this clone: It lacks a known antigen. The input lacks base qualities; no much larger clone sits a single base away.

TCR CDR3 regions were amplified from genomic DNA by multiplex PCR using the deep immunoSEQ assay. Extracted genomic DNA from each cell subset was distributed evenly across all wells of several immunoSEQ 96-well plates, and each plate was treated as a replicate. For sorted subsets, 200 to 250 ng of genomic DNA, equivalent to around 30,000 T cell genomes, went into each replicate PCR. Purified libraries were quantified with a Qubit 3.0 fluorometer, sized on a Bioanalyzer 2100, and re-quantified with the KAPA Library Quantification kit. A separate single-read 150-cycle Illumina NextSeq 550 flow cell was used to sequence each immunoSEQ 96-well plate. On the study's bioinformatics: The immunoSEQ output contained only junctional sequences without quality scores, so filtering could not match that applied to full-length reads. To assign V/J genes and CDR3, sequences were annotated using PyIR, a Python wrapper for IgBLAST v1.9, with IMGT germline references. Any read was removed if the V/J assignment was weak (E-value above 1e-6), the CDR3 was missing, or the read contained stop codons, out-of-frame junctions, or ambiguous translated residues. A V3J clonotype was defined by an identical inferred V gene, J gene, and CDR3 amino acid sequence. To compute the percentage overlap between repertoires, the number of shared unique clonotypes was divided by the size of the smaller repertoire. Richness of each repertoire was evaluated using RTK rarefaction, the Chao1 estimator, and Recon v2.1 estimates of unobserved clonotypes. Generation probabilities were computed with OLGA for all TCRbeta clonotypes obtained by the gDNA method from several donors. TCRdb re-hosts the immuneACCESS table, in-frame sequences only. Its copies lack some clones; in the studies checked, an unresolved V gene accounts for under half of them, and the cause for the rest is not known. D and trimming were read from the DNA, whereas the V and J calls and clone size are those reported in that table. The sample table shows over 300,000 clones, and around 87% are seen once. Jointly, the top ten make up around 15% of the sample.

Input material: memory CD8+ T cells sorted from blood. In light of the paper, this sample's cell subset or site label describes: CD45RO+ cells pooled with CCR7-negative TemRA cells. The TCR originated in a young man in good health. This chain joins TRBV28 to TRBJ1-3; TRBD1 is possibly the D segment (6 matching bases). In nucleotides, the sequence is TGTGCCAGCAGTTCCTCGACCAGCCCTCCTTCGGGACAAGCTGGAAACACCATATATTTT. This encodes CASSSSTSPPSGQAGNTIYF.